The 25 T cell receptor beta chains below come from one sample, sequenced in a study of blood T cell repertoires in COVID-19. Some clones are missing from TCRdb's copy, which holds only in-frame ones; the method was immunoSEQ multiplex PCR. The sample includes under 75,000 clones, 80% to 90% of them seen just once. The sample taken for sequencing was peripheral blood. The receptors were sampled from a man aged 50 to 59 with acute or convalescent COVID-19.

The gene calls are TRBV4-3 and TRBJ2-3, with D uncertain. CDR3 size: 14 residues. Trimming removed 4 bases from V and 3 bases from J, with 11 bases in between. Germline V gene lookup returns CDR1 LGHNA and CDR2 YSLEER. The CDR3, as DNA: TGCGCCAGCAGCCCGAGAGCTGGTACAGATACGCAGTATTTT. It translates to CASSPRAGTDTQYF.

The CDR3 bases are TGTGCCACCAGTGATTCTGGAGTTGGCTATGGCTACACCTTC. Translated, it gives CATSDSGVGYGYTF. The J gene is TRBJ1-2, the V gene TRBV24-1; D uncertain. V was clipped by 2 bases and J by 4 bases, with 10 bases between them. The CDR3 has 14 amino acids. Germline-derived CDR1 and CDR2 are KGHDR and SFDVKD.

The chain employs TRBV6-2 or TRBV6-3 and TRBJ2-7; no definite D call. Germline V lookup: CDR1 MNHEY, CDR2 SVGEGT. This CDR3 contains 14 residues. V dropped 6 bases and J dropped 1 base, with 13 bases sitting between them. Written as DNA, the CDR3 is TGTGCCAGCAGCCGCGGAGTCCCTTCCTACGAGCAGTACGTC. Encoded protein: CASSRGVPSYEQYV.

The genes are TRBV7-2 and TRBJ1-1; no firm D call. In germline, CDR1 is SGHTA, CDR2 FQGNSA. V lost 0 bases, J lost 1 base, and 3 bases lay in between. There are 13 residues in the CDR3. The DNA of the CDR3 is TGTGCCAGCAGCTTAGCACAGAACACTGAAGCTTTCTTT. It codes for CASSLAQNTEAFF.

The chain has TRBV6-5 and TRBJ1-1, with TRBD1 as a possible D gene (5 bases). V lost 7 bases and J lost 7, with 10 bases in between. Germline V gene sequence: CDR1 MNHEY, CDR2 SVGAGI. CDR3 length equals 11 residues. The CDR3 DNA sequence: TGTGCCAGCAACAAAGGGGTTGAAGCTTTCTTT. Residues: CASNKGVEAFF.

The chain recombines TRBV19 with TRBJ1-4, with TRBD1 identical over 10 bases. This CDR3 spans 16 amino acids. J was trimmed by 5 bases and V by 2 bases; bases with no gene match: 5. Germline V gene sequence: CDR1 LNHDA, CDR2 SQIVND (reference sequence). The CDR3 nucleotides read TGTGCCAGTAGTATATGGGGACAGGGGACGAATGAAAAACTGTTTTTT. Residues: CASSIWGQGTNEKLFF. The whole variable domain, remainder taken from reference TRBV19 and TRBJ1-4, is DGGITQSPKYLFRKEGQNVTLSCEQNLNHDAMYWYRQDPGQGLRLIYYSQIVNDFQKGDIAEGYSVSREKKESFPLTVTSAQKNPTAFYLCASSIWGQGTNEKLFFGSGTQLSVL.

The chain combines TRBV19 with TRBJ1-2; D ambiguous. The CDR3 is 13 amino acids. Germline CDR1 and CDR2: LNHDA and SQIVND (reference sequence). V lost 1 base to trimming and J lost 7 bases, with 10 bases between them. This chain's CDR3 is CASSIVEGFGYTF. The CDR3 DNA reads TGTGCCAGTAGTATAGTGGAGGGTTTTGGCTACACCTTC.

V and J are TRBV21-1 and TRBJ1-1. TRBV21-1 represents a pseudogene. This CDR3 contains 19 residues. CDR3: CASSRKKERGEELNTEAFF. In DNA form, the CDR3 reads TGTGCCAGCAGCAGAAAAAAAGAACGGGGTGAAGAGTTGAACACTGAAGCTTTCTTT.

CDR3 sequence reads: CASSPERESSYNEQFF. In DNA, the CDR3 is TGTGCCAGCAGTCCCGAGCGGGAGAGCTCCTACAATGAGCAGTTCTTC. The V and J genes are TRBV28 and TRBJ2-1; 8 positions agree with TRBD2. The CDR3 is 16 amino acids. CDR1 is MDHEN, CDR2 SYDVKM, per germline. J gave up 0 bases and V 5 bases, and 6 bases lay outside the gene matches.

The V call is TRBV11-3, the J call TRBJ2-2; tentative D call: TRBD1 (6 bases). The V end was cut by 6 bases, the J end by 1 base, with 9 bases between. The CDR3 consists of 14 residues. Germline CDR1 reads SGHNT; CDR2 reads YENEEA. The CDR3 bases are TGTGCCAGCAGTGAACAGGGGAACACCGGGGAGCTGTTTTTT. Translating gives CASSEQGNTGELFF.

The chain employs TRBV15 and TRBJ2-2; a possible D gene is TRBD2 (7 bases). V was clipped by 0 bases and J by 7 bases, with 24 bases between them. The CDR3 runs to 19 residues. CDR1 and CDR2 (germline): LNHNV, YYDKDF (reference sequence). This chain's CDR3 is CATSRDLTGRRESGGELFF. CDR3 coding DNA: TGTGCCACCAGCAGAGATCTCACAGGGCGGCGGGAGTCTGGCGGGGAGCTGTTTTTT.

The J gene is TRBJ2-3, the V gene TRBV11-3, with TRBD1 as a possible D gene (6 bases). Germline V CDR1 and CDR2: SGHNT, YENEEA. V gave up 5 bases and J gave up 6 bases, with 30 bases separating them. This CDR3 has 19 residues. Here the CDR3 reads CASSPRGWLAVALVDTQYF. Written as DNA, the CDR3 is TGTGCCAGCAGCCCGAGGGGGTGGCTAGCAGTCGCTCTCGTGGATACGCAGTATTTT.

The chain links TRBV4-1 to TRBJ2-1; a possible D gene is TRBD1 (6 bases). Germline-derived CDR1 and CDR2 are MGHRA and YSYEKL. CDR3 size: 15 residues. V was shortened by 1 base and J by 5 bases, with 12 bases between the two germline ends. DNA of the CDR3: TGCGCCAGCAGCCAAGTGCCGGGACACGACAATGAGCAGTTCTTC. It yields the protein CASSQVPGHDNEQFF.

The chain uses TRBV6-5 and TRBJ2-4; 8 nucleotides match TRBD1. V was pared by 4 bases and J by 1 base, with 3 bases of the junction left unmatched. The CDR3 runs to 15 residues. The V gene's germline CDR1 is MNHEY and CDR2 SVGAGI. The DNA for the CDR3 is TGTGCCAGCAGTTCAGGGGGCGCTGCCAAAAACATTCAGTACTTC. This codes for CASSSGGAAKNIQYF.

The chain joins TRBV3-1 (or the pseudogene TRBV3-2) to TRBJ1-5; no definite D call. Germline CDR1 reads LGHDT; CDR2 reads YNNKEL (reference sequence). The CDR3 has 12 amino acids. The V and J ends lost 3 bases and 4 bases respectively, with 4 bases between them. DNA of the CDR3: TGTGCCAGCAGCCAGCTAAATCAGCCCCAGCATTTT. Amino acids: CASSQLNQPQHF.

V gene TRBV24-1 combines with J gene TRBJ1-4, with unresolved D. Trimming took off 3 bases at V and 7 bases at J, with 17 bases between the two ends. CDR1 and CDR2 (germline): KGHDR, SFDVKD. This CDR3 is 16 amino acids long. In nucleotides, the CDR3 is TGTGCCACCAGTGATCCCGAGGAGGGTCGGCCTGAAAAACTGTTTTTT. Translation: CATSDPEEGRPEKLFF.

DNA of the CDR3: TGTGCCAGCAGTCCCATGGGGCATGAAAAACTGTTTTTT. It yields the protein CASSPMGHEKLFF. V gene TRBV12-3 or TRBV12-4 combines with J gene TRBJ1-4; tentative D call: TRBD1 (5 bases). The germline V and J ends were trimmed by 5 bases and 6 bases, with 10 bases remaining between them. The CDR3 contains 13 residues.

V gene TRBV18 combines with J gene TRBJ1-4; D gene uncertain. The CDR3 runs 15 residues. V lost 0 bases and J lost 5, with 10 bases in between. In germline, CDR1 is KGHSH, CDR2 LQKENI. The CDR3 loop reads CASSPPGGNNEKLFF. In nucleotides, the CDR3 is TGTGCCAGCTCACCACCCGGAGGGAACAATGAAAAACTGTTTTTT.

This clone has only one observation. V and J are TRBV2 and TRBJ2-7, with TRBD1 identical over 9 bases. Trimming cost V 11 bases and J 4 bases; bases outside gene matches: 9. Germline CDR1 is SNHLY and CDR2 is FYNNEI. This CDR3 has 13 amino acids. The CDR3 is CAGKQGAGYEQYF. The CDR3 bases are TGTGCCGGCAAACAGGGGGCTGGTTACGAGCAGTACTTC.

The genes are TRBV7-9 and TRBJ2-7; 8 bases are shared with TRBD1. The germline V gene encodes CDR1 SEHNR and CDR2 FQNEAQ (reference sequence). This CDR3 contains 15 residues. J lost 4 bases, V lost 2 bases, and 7 bases had no gene match. DNA of the CDR3: TGTGCCAGCAGCTTATGGCAGGGGGCATCTTACGAGCAGTACTTC. Its translation is CASSLWQGASYEQYF.

The V and J genes are TRBV19 and TRBJ1-4; 10 positions agree with TRBD1. Trimming took 5 bases from V and 4 from J; bases not matched to a gene: 10. The CDR3 runs 17 residues. In germline, CDR1 is LNHDA, CDR2 SQIVND (reference sequence). The CDR3 loop is CASSGDRGTLFNEKLFF. Written as DNA, the CDR3 is TGTGCCAGTAGTGGGGACAGGGGCACCCTCTTTAATGAAAAACTGTTTTTT.

The chain combines TRBV9 with TRBJ2-7; D unclear. V shed 0 bases and J shed 0 bases, with 7 bases lying between them. This CDR3 has 14 amino acids. Germline lookup yields CDR1 SGDLS and CDR2 YYNGEE. The DNA of the CDR3 is TGTGCCAGCAGCGTAGGTTTCAGCTCCTACGAGCAGTACTTC. Protein sequence: CASSVGFSSYEQYF.

The chain has TRBV27 and TRBJ1-6; 7 bases agree with TRBD1. The germline V gene encodes CDR1 MNHEY and CDR2 SMNVEV (reference sequence). The CDR3 is 14 residues long. J gave up 6 bases and V 8 bases, and 7 bases lay outside the gene matches. The CDR3 here is CASGQDRINSPLHF. The CDR3 coding sequence is TGTGCCAGCGGTCAGGACAGGATTAATTCACCCCTCCACTTT.

The rearrangement uses TRBV29-1 and TRBJ2-1, with unresolved D. The CDR3 has 15 amino acids. V was shortened by 4 bases and J by 6 bases, with 19 bases between the two germline ends. Germline V gene sequence: CDR1 SQVTM, CDR2 ANQGSEA. The CDR3 sequence is CSVAPRLALGNEQFF. Here the CDR3 DNA reads TGCAGCGTTGCCCCCCGACTTGCATTAGGCAATGAGCAGTTCTTC.

The chain recombines TRBV4-1 with TRBJ2-7; D ambiguous. Per germline, CDR1 MGHRA and CDR2 YSYEKL. V lost 2 bases and J lost 6, with 11 bases in between. The CDR3 consists of 13 residues. The chain's CDR3 is CASSQNRSSEQYV. The CDR3 DNA reads as TGCGCCAGCAGCCAAAATAGGTCTAGCGAGCAGTACGTC.